The present T cell receptor (beta chain) was sequenced within a study of CD8 T cells in ankylosing spondylitis. Study-level points and caveats: CD8+ cells made up the disease-linked clones, which were relatively rare in peripheral blood. The authors reported significant enrichment of disease-linked clones in matched ankylosing spondylitis synovial fluid.

The CDR3 contains 20 residues. Construction of TCR beta libraries was performed using quantitative 5'-RACE with molecular barcodes. TCRdb itself ran the 5' RACE reads through MiXCR, one entry per CDR3 protein. The sample records hundreds of thousands of distinct CDR3 sequences, less than 25% being singletons. Remarks on this clonotype: Antigen unknown.

The chain joins TRBV21-1 to TRBJ2-5; the table calls TRBD2, which could not be checked here. TRBV21-1 is given as a pseudogene. The TCR sequence derives from a female donor with ankylosing spondylitis or in good health (not recorded which). The source material was blood, either unsorted or a sorted T cell fraction (not recorded which). CDR3 sequence (DNA): TGTGCCACTTACGGAGTGAGCGGGAGACCCCTGATGTCATGGCAAGAGACCCAGTACTTC. Translation gives CATYGVSGRPLMSWQETQYF.